Included here is one TCR beta chain sequence, with context. The CDR3 spans 14 residues. The junction had 4 bases not matched to a gene; V was cut back by 0 bases and J by 10 bases. CDR1 SGHRS and CDR2 YFSETQ come from the germline V gene. The protocol was immunoSEQ multiplex PCR, while the TCRdb copy is restricted to in-frame clones and leaves out a portion. Among about 200,000 clones listed, 84% were seen once. These data originate in a study of blood T cell repertoires in COVID-19. Sequencing was done on a sample of peripheral blood. The chain couples TRBV5-1 to TRBJ1-4, with TRBD1 identical over 9 bases. This TCR was recovered from a woman aged 45-65 years with active or convalescent COVID-19. This CDR3 is CASSLETGQGKLFF. For the CDR3, the DNA is TGCGCCAGCAGCTTGGAAACGGGACAGGGAAAACTGTTTTTT.